This TCR beta chain is from a study of Ad26.COV2.S vaccination and SARS-CoV-2 variants. V gave up 3 bases and J gave up 5 bases; unmatched junction bases: 4. The germline gives CDR1 SGDLS, CDR2 YYNGEE. This CDR3 spans 14 amino acids. Treatment defined: 19 received Ad26.COV2.S at low or high dose, single or two shots; several received placebo; per-sample allocation not given. Vaccine and placebo recipients were sampled on day 63 after the first injection. Assay: immunoSEQ multiplex PCR; the TCRdb copy retains only in-frame clones and omits some. This sample has more than 300,000 clones, with 88% found just once.

Sample: peripheral blood, taken in a trial of Ad26.COV2.S vaccine versus placebo. The source is a person between 18 and 65 years old who received the Ad26.COV2.S COVID-19 vaccine or a placebo. V and J are TRBV9 and TRBJ2-7, with 11 bases matching TRBD1. The CDR3 DNA follows: TGTGCCAGCAGCGACCGGGACAGGGGGAACGAGCAGTACTTC. Protein sequence: CASSDRDRGNEQYF.